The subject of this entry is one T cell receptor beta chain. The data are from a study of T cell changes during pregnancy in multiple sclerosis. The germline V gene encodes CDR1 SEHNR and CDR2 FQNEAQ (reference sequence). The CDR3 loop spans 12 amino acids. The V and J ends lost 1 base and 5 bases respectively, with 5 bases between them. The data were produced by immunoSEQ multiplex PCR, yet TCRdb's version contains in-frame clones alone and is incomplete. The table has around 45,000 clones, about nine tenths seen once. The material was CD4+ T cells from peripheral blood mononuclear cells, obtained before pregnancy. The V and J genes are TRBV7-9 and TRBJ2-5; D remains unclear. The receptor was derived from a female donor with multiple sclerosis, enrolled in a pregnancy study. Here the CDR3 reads CASSLDGETQYF. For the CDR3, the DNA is TGTGCCAGCAGCTTAGACGGTGAGACCCAGTACTTC. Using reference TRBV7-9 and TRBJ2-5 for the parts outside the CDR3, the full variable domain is DTGVSQNPRHKITKRGQNVTFRCDPISEHNRLYWYRQTLGQGPEFLTYFQNEAQLEKSRLLSDRFSAERPKGSFSTLEIQRTEQGDSAMYLCASSLDGETQYFGPGTRLLVL.